This T cell receptor (beta chain) was documented in a study of T cell changes during pregnancy in multiple sclerosis. Per the germline V gene, CDR1 is ENHRY and CDR2 is SYGVKD. The CDR3 length is 13 residues. With 4 bases clipped from V and 9 bases from J, the junction kept 9 bases outside the gene matches. Some clones are missing from TCRdb's copy, which holds only in-frame ones; the method was immunoSEQ multiplex PCR. The sample shows 56,000 or so clones, 80% to 95% of them seen only once. This TCR derives from a female donor with multiple sclerosis, enrolled in a pregnancy study. This material consisted of CD4+ T cells from peripheral blood mononuclear cells, taken in the third trimester of pregnancy. V and J are TRBV10-3 and TRBJ2-7; 7 positions agree with TRBD2. CDR3 in DNA: TGTGCCATCAGTGCCCCCGGGGAGGGTGCGCAGTACTTC. Protein sequence: CAISAPGEGAQYF.